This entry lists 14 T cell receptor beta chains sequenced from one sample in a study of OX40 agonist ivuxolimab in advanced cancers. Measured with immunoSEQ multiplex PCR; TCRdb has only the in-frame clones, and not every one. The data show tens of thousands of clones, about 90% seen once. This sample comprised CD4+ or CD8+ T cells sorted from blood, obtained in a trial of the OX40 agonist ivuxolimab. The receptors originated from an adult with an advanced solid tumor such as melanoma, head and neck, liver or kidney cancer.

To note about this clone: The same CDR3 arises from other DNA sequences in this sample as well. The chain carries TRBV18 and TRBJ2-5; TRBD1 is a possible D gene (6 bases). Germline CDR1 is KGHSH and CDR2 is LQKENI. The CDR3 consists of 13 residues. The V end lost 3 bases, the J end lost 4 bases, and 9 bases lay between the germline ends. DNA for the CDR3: TGTGCCAGCTCACCGGGGGCCGGAGAGACCCAGTACTTC. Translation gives CASSPGAGETQYF. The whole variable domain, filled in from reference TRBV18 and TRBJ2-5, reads NAGVMQNPRHLVRRRGQEARLRCSPMKGHSHVYWYRQLPEEGLKFMVYLQKENIIDESGMPKERFSAEFPKEGPSILRIQQVVRGDSAAYFCASSPGAGETQYFGPGTRLLVL.

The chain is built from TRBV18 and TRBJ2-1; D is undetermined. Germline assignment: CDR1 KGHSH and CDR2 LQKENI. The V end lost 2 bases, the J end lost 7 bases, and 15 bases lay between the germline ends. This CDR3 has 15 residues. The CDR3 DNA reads TGTGCCAGCTCACCAGTCTCAGGCGTTTCTAATGAGCAGTTCTTC. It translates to CASSPVSGVSNEQFF. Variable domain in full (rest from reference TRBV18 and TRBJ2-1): NAGVMQNPRHLVRRRGQEARLRCSPMKGHSHVYWYRQLPEEGLKFMVYLQKENIIDESGMPKERFSAEFPKEGPSILRIQQVVRGDSAAYFCASSPVSGVSNEQFFGPGTRLTVL.

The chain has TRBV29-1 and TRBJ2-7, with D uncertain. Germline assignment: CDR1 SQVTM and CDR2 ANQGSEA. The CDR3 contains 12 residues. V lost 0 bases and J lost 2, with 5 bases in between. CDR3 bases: TGCAGCGTTGAAGACTCGACCTACGAGCAGTACTTC. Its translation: CSVEDSTYEQYF.

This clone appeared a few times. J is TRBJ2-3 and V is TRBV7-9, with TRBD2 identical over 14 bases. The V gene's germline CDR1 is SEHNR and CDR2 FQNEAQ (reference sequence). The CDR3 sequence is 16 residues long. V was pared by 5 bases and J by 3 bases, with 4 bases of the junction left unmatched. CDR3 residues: CASSQTSGRATDTQYF. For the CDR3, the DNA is TGTGCCAGCAGCCAGACTAGCGGGAGGGCTACAGATACGCAGTATTTT.

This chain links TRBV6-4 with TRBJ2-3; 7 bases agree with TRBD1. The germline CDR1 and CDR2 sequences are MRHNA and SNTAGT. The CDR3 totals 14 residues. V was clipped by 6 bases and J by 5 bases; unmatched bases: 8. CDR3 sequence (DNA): TGTGCCAGCAGCGAGACAGGGTGGGGAGATACGCAGTATTTT. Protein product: CASSETGWGDTQYF.

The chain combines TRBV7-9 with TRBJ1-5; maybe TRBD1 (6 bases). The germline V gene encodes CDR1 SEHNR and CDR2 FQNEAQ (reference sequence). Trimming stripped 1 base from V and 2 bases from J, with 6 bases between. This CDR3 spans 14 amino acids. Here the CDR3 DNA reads TGTGCCAGCAGCTTAGGGACAGGCAATCAGCCCCAGCATTTT. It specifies CASSLGTGNQPQHF.

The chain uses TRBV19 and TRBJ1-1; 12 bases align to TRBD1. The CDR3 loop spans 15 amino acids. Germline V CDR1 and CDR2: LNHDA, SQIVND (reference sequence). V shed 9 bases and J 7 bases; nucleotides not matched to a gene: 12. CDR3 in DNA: TGTGCCAGCGGGACAGGGGGCGCAGGCACCATTGAAGCTTTCTTT. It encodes CASGTGGAGTIEAFF.

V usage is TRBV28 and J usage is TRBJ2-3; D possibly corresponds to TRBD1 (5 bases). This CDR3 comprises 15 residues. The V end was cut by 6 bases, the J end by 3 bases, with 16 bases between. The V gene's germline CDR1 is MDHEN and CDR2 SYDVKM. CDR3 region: CASSQGEMSTDTQYF. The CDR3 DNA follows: TGTGCCAGCAGCCAGGGTGAAATGAGTACAGATACGCAGTATTTT.

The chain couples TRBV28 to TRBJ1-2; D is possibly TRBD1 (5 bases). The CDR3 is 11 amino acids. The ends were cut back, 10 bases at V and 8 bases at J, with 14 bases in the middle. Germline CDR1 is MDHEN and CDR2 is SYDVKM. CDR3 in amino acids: CAISGGYGYTF. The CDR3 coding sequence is TGTGCCATCTCCGGGGGGTACGGCTACACCTTC.

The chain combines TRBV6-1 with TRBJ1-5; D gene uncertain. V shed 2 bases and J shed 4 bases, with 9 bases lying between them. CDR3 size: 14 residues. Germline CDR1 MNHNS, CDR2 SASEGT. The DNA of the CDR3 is TGTGCCAGCAGTGAACGGGGTCTAAATCAGCCCCAGCATTTT. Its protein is CASSERGLNQPQHF.

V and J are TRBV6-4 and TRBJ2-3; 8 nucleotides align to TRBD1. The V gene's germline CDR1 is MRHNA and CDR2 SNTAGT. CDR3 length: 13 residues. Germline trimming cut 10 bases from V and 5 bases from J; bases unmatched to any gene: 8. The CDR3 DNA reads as TGTGCCACAGCGCCAACAGGGGGAGATACGCAGTATTTT. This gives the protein CATAPTGGDTQYF.

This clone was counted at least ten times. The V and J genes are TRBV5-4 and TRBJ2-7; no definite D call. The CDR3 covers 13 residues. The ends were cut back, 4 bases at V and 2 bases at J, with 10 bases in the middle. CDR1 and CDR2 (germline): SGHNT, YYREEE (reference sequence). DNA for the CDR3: TGTGCCAGCAGCGGCCGCGGCACCTACGAGCAGTACTTC. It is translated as CASSGRGTYEQYF.

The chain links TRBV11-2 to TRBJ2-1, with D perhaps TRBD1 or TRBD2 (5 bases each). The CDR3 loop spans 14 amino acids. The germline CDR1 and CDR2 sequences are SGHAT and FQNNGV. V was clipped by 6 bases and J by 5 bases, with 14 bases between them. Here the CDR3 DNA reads TGTGCCAGCAGACCGACCGGGACCCACAATGAGCAGTTCTTC. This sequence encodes CASRPTGTHNEQFF.

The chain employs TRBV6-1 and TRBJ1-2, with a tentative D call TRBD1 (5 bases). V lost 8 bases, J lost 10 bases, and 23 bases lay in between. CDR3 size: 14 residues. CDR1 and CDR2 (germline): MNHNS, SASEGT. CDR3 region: CASRPGQGKSYYTF. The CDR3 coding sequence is TGTGCCAGCCGACCTGGGCAGGGAAAGAGTTACTACACCTTC.